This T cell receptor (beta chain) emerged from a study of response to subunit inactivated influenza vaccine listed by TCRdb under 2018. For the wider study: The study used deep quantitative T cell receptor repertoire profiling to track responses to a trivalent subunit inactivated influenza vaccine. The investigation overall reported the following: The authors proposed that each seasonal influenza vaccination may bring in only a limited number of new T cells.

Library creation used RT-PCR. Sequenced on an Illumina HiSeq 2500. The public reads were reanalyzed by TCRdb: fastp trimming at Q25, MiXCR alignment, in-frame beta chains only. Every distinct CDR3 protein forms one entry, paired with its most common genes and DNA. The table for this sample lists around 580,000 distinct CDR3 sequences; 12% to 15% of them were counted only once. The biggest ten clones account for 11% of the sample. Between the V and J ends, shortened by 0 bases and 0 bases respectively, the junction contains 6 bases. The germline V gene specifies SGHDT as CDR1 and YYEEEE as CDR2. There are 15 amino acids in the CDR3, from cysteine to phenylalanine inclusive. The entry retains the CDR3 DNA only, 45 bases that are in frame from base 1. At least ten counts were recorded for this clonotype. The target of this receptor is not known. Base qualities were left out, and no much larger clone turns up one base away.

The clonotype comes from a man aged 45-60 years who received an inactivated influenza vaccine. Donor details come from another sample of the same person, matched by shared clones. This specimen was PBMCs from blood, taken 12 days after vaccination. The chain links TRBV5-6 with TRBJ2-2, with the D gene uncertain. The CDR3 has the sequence CASSLGTTNTGELFF. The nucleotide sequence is TGTGCCAGCAGCTTGGGCACAACGAACACCGGGGAGCTGTTTTTT.